This TCR beta chain was captured by sequencing in a study of glioma-infiltrating T cells after dendritic cell vaccination. The time point here: after dendritic cell vaccination, including at tumor progression/relapse. V was clipped by 0 bases and J by 2 bases, with 14 bases between them. Germline CDR1 is SGHRS and CDR2 is YFSETQ. The CDR3 covers 17 residues. Primers: 60 V beta forward and 13 J beta reverse. Produced via immunoSEQ multiplex PCR; TCRdb's table is partial and in-frame only. The sample records 90,000 to 95,000 clones, around four fifths being singletons. The V gene is TRBV5-1, the J gene TRBJ2-2; tentatively, D is TRBD2 (5 bases). The receptor comes from a human donor with glioblastoma. Source: blood, taken after dendritic cell vaccination. DNA for the CDR3: TGCGCCAGCAGCTTGGCGGAGGCTGCGTCAAACACCGGGGAGCTGTTTTTT. Protein product: CASSLAEAASNTGELFF.